This entry describes one T cell receptor beta chain. Its antigen is as yet unknown. This sample was taken from a study of OX40 agonist ivuxolimab in advanced cancers. Study context: The dose-escalation cohort was around 83% male, with a mean age of around 54 years, ranging about 20 to 85. Antecedent anti-PD-1, anti-PD-L1 or anti-CTLA-4 therapy was permissible, with roughly 40% having received some. Study-level points and caveats: Clonal expansion by week 6 occurred in CD4+ and CD8+ blood T cells (at 0.1 to 3.0 mg/kg). Expanded clones belonging to CD8+ T cells outnumbered, on average, those of CD4+.

The method was immunoSEQ multiplex PCR; TCRdb's version includes in-frame clones alone and lacks a portion of them. In the table there are 65,000 to 90,000 clones, 85% to 90% of which are singletons. The germline CDR1 and CDR2 sequences are SGHVS and FQNEAQ. Trimming pared 7 bases from V and 4 bases from J, leaving 14 bases between. The CDR3 consists of 13 residues. The source was CD4+ or CD8+ T cells sorted from blood, collected in a trial of the OX40 agonist ivuxolimab. The gene calls are TRBV7-8 and TRBJ2-7; tentatively, D is TRBD1 or TRBD2 (6 bases each). The TCR comes from an adult with an advanced solid tumor such as melanoma, head and neck, liver or kidney cancer. The DNA of the CDR3 is TGTGCCAGCACCCCAGGGGAGGCGTACGAGCAGTACTTC. Translating gives CASTPGEAYEQYF. Drawing the rest from reference TRBV7-8 and TRBJ2-7, the complete variable domain is GAGVSQSPRYKVAKRGQDVALRCDPISGHVSLFWYQQALGQGPEFLTYFQNEAQLDKSGLPSDRFFAERPEGSVSTLKIQRTQQEDSAVYLCASTPGEAYEQYFGPGTRLTVT.